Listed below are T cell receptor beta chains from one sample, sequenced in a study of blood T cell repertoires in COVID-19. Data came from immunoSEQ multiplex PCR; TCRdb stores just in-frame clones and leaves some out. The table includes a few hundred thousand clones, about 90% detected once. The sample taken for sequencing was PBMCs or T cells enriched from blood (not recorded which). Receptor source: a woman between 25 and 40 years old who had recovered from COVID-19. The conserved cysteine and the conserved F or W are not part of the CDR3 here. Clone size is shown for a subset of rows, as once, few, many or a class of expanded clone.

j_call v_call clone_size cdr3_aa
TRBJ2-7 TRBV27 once ASRSVGGEQY
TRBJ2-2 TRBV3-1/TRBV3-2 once ASSPRDFTGELF
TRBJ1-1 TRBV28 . ASSPSYNTEAF
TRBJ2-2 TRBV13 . ASSSPGQSANTGELF
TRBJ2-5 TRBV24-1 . ATSDLLEETQY
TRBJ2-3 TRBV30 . ACLEAVRSTQY
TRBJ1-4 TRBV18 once ASSKGQGHEKLF
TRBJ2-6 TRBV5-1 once ASSLAPGSGANVLT
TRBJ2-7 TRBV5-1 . ASSSGQFYEQY
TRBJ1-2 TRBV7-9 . ASRGDGGSGRSGYT
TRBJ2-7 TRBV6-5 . ASSYAGTEYEQY
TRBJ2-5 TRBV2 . ASSEISGGQETQY
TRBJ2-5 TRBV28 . ASSLSPAQKTPQETQY
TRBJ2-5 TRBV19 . ATQSGGETQY
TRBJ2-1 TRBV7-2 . ASSASRGYEQF
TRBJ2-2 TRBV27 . ATPRAGELF
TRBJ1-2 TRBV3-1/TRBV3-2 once ASSQDQGISGYT
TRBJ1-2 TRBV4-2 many ASSQEGGQGVNGYT
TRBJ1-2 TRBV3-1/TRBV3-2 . ASSTNREINYGYT
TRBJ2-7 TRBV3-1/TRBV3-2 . ASSQGLASSSYEQY
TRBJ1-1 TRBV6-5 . ASSLTQTGSTEAF
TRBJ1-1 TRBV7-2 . ASSIQGMNTEAF
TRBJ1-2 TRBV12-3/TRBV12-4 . ASRDRAGYT
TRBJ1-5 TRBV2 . ASSLQGSANQPQH
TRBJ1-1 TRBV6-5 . ASSYSGATTTEAF
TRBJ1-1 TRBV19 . ASRDRAVSF
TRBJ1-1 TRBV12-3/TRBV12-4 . ASNLDTYTEAF
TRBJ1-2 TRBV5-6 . ASSPDRAYGYT
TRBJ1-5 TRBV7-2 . ASSLGGALGGQPQH
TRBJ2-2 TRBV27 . ASSRRLNTGELF
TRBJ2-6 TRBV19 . ASSSHSGANVLT
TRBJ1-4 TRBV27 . ASSPSVLTNEKLF
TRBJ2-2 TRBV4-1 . ASSQVGVRGPTGELF
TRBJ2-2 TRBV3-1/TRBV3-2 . ASKAWTGELF
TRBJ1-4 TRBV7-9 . ASSLAGGEKLF
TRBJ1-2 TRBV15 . ATSREAGAGGYT
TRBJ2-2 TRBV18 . ASSPGASGKGGELF
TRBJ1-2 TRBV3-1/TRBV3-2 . ASSLKYSFPYGYT
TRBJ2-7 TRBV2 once ASSDNLRSSYEQY
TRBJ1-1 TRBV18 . ASSPQRTLDTEAF
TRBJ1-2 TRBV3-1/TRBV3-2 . ASSQLAEGLYGYT
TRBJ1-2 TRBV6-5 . ASDQRTDNYGYT
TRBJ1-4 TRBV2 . ASNSYNEKLF
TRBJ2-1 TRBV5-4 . ASSLQDNEQF
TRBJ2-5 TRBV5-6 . ASSLGSQETQY